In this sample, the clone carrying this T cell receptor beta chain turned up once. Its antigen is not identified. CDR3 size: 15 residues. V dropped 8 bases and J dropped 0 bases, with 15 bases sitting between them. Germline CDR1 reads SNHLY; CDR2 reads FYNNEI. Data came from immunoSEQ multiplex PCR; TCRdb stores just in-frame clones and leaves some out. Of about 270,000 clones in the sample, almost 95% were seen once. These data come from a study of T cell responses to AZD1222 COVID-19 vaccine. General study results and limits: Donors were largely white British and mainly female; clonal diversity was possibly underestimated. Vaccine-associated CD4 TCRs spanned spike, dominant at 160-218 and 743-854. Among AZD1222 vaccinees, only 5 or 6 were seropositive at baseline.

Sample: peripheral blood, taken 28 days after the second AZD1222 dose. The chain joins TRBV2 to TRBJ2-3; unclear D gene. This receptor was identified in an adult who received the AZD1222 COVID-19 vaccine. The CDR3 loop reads CASGKQVPSTDTQYF. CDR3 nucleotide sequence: TGTGCCAGCGGGAAGCAGGTACCTAGCACAGATACGCAGTATTTT.